These T cell receptor beta chains were read from a single sample in a study of blood T cell repertoires in COVID-19. Here immunoSEQ multiplex PCR was the method, and the copy in TCRdb shows in-frame clones only, minus some. Of approximately 220,000 clones listed, 84% were seen once; the top ten hold approximately 5.1%. Sequencing used peripheral blood. These receptors were taken from a woman aged 55 to 70 who had recovered from COVID-19. Both conserved end residues are part of each CDR3. The D gene is left open where the match is weak. A clone size is listed for some rows: how often the clone was seen (once, few, many), or a class if it is expanded.

V gene	D gene	clone size	J gene	CDR3 protein	CDR3 DNA
TRBV19	TRBD1	.	TRBJ1-5	CASSPGQGGQPQHF	TGTGCCAGTAGTCCTGGACAGGGTGGTCAGCCCCAGCATTTT
TRBV2	.	once	TRBJ2-5	CASSSSEETQYF	TGTGCCAGCAGTTCTAGCGAAGAGACCCAGTACTTC
TRBV12-3/TRBV12-4	TRBD1	.	TRBJ1-2	CASSLDRLHGYTF	TGTGCCAGCAGCCTGGACAGGTTGCATGGCTACACCTTC
TRBV5-1	TRBD1	.	TRBJ1-2	CASSLVGPPIQGGYTF	TGCGCCAGCAGCTTGGTCGGTCCCCCGATACAGGGGGGCTACACCTTC
TRBV7-9	TRBD1	.	TRBJ2-3	CASSPSGQADTQYF	TGTGCCAGCAGCCCCAGCGGACAGGCAGATACGCAGTATTTT
TRBV6-2/TRBV6-3	TRBD1	.	TRBJ2-3	CASSYSGQGSSTDTQYF	TGTGCCAGCAGTTACTCGGGACAGGGCTCCAGCACAGATACGCAGTATTTT
TRBV7-9	.	.	TRBJ2-1	CASSYPAGASYNEQFF	TGTGCCAGCAGCTATCCAGCGGGTGCCTCCTACAATGAGCAGTTCTTC
TRBV3-1/TRBV3-2	.	few	TRBJ2-1	CASSQGQSQGQFF	TGTGCCAGCAGCCAGGGGCAGAGTCAGGGGCAGTTCTTC
TRBV18	TRBD1	few	TRBJ2-2	CASSRRQGSGTGELFF	TGTGCCAGCTCACGACGACAGGGGTCGGGGACCGGGGAGCTGTTTTTT
TRBV5-4	TRBD2	.	TRBJ2-3	CASSYLAGWSTDTQYF	TGTGCCAGCAGCTACTTAGCGGGGTGGAGCACAGATACGCAGTATTTT
TRBV7-8	.	few	TRBJ1-5	CASSPMWSRQPQHF	TGTGCCAGCAGCCCCATGTGGTCCAGGCAGCCCCAGCATTTT
TRBV11-1	TRBD2	.	TRBJ2-1	CASSLGRGGHEQFF	TGTGCCAGCAGCTTGGGGCGGGGGGGCCATGAGCAGTTCTTC
TRBV18	TRBD1	once	TRBJ2-1	CASSRDRGRSYNEQFF	TGTGCCAGCTCAAGGGACAGGGGGAGATCCTACAATGAGCAGTTCTTC
TRBV11-2	TRBD2	once	TRBJ2-1	CASAGGSSYNEQFF	TGTGCCAGCGCGGGGGGTAGCTCCTACAATGAGCAGTTCTTC
TRBV18	.	.	TRBJ2-6	CASSLGVGANVLTF	TGTGCCAGCTCACTTGGAGTGGGGGCCAACGTCCTGACTTTC
TRBV11-2	.	.	TRBJ1-1	CASSLVPVNTEAFF	TGTGCCAGCAGCTTAGTTCCGGTGAACACTGAAGCTTTCTTT
TRBV5-5	TRBD1	once	TRBJ1-6	CASSIGQGYNSPLHF	TGTGCCAGCAGCATTGGACAGGGGTATAATTCACCCCTCCACTTT
TRBV12-3/TRBV12-4	.	few	TRBJ2-7	CASSPGANHEQYF	TGTGCCAGCAGTCCAGGTGCTAACCACGAGCAGTACTTC
TRBV6-2/TRBV6-3	.	.	TRBJ2-6	CASSYSGGSGANVLTF	TGTGCCAGCAGTTACTCAGGAGGATCTGGGGCCAACGTCCTGACTTTC
TRBV6-5	.	.	TRBJ1-3	CASMEVDSGNTIYF	TGTGCCAGCATGGAGGTCGACTCTGGAAACACCATATATTTT
TRBV6-2/TRBV6-3	.	.	TRBJ2-7	CASSPLTPGGGPYEQYF	TGTGCCAGCAGCCCTCTTACCCCCGGGGGTGGCCCCTACGAGCAGTACTTC
TRBV27	.	.	TRBJ1-4	CASSMGGAEEKLFF	TGTGCCAGCAGTATGGGAGGGGCGGAGGAAAAACTGTTTTTT
TRBV5-6	TRBD1	.	TRBJ2-5	CASSEGTGFETQYF	TGTGCCAGCAGCGAGGGGACAGGGTTTGAGACCCAGTACTTC
TRBV6-5	TRBD2	.	TRBJ2-3	CASSLGLVADTQYF	TGTGCCAGCAGTTTAGGACTAGTTGCAGATACGCAGTATTTT
TRBV6-6	TRBD1	.	TRBJ1-2	CASKPGGADYGYTF	TGTGCCAGCAAGCCAGGGGGCGCGGACTATGGCTACACCTTC
TRBV30	.	.	TRBJ2-2	CAWSVTGSWAGELFF	TGTGCCTGGAGTGTTACAGGGAGTTGGGCCGGGGAGCTGTTTTTT
TRBV4-1	TRBD1	.	TRBJ1-3	CASSQPTRQGRIRNTIYF	TGCGCCAGCAGCCAACCAACCCGACAGGGCAGAATAAGAAACACCATATATTTT
TRBV18	.	.	TRBJ2-2	CASSPLESGNTGELFF	TGTGCCAGCTCACCATTGGAGAGCGGGAACACCGGGGAGCTGTTTTTT
TRBV3-1/TRBV3-2	.	.	TRBJ1-4	CASSQVGGGQLFF	TGTGCCAGCAGCCAAGTGGGGGGGGGACAACTGTTTTTT
TRBV12-5	TRBD1	.	TRBJ1-4	CASGLVQGEKLFF	TGTGCTAGTGGTTTGGTACAGGGGGAAAAACTGTTTTTT
TRBV24-1	.	.	TRBJ2-7	CAAPGRGVGEQYF	TGTGCCGCCCCGGGCAGGGGAGTGGGGGAGCAGTACTTC